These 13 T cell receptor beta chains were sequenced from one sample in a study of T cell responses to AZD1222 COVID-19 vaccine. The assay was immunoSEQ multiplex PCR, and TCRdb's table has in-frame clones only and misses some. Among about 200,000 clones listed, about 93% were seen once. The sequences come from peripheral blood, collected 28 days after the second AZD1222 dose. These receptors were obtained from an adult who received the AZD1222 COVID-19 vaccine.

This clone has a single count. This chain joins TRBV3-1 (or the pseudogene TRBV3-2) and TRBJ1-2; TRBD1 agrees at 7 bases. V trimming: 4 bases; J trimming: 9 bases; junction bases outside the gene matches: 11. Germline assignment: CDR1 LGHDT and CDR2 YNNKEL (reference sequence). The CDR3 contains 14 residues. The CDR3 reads CASSLGTARNRYTF. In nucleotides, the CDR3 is TGTGCCAGCAGCCTAGGGACAGCGAGAAATCGCTACACCTTC.

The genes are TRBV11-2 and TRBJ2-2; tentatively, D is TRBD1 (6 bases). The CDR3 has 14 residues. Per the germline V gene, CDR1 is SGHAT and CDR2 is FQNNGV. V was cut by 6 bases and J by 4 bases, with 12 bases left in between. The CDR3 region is CASSQQGPTGELFF. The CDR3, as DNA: TGTGCCAGCAGTCAGCAGGGGCCCACCGGGGAGCTGTTTTTT.

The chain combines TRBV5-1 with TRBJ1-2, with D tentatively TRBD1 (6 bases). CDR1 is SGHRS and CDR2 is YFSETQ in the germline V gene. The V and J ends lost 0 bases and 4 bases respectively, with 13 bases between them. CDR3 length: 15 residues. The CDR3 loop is CASSLGTVVFYGYTF. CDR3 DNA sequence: TGCGCCAGCAGCTTGGGGACAGTCGTATTCTATGGCTACACCTTC.

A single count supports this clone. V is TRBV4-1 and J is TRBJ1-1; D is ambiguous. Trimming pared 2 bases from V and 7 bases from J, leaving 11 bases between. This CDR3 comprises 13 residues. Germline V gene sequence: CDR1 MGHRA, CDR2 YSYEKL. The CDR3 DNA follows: TGCGCCAGCAGCCAAATCATCCGGAGTGAAGCTTTCTTT. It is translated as CASSQIIRSEAFF.

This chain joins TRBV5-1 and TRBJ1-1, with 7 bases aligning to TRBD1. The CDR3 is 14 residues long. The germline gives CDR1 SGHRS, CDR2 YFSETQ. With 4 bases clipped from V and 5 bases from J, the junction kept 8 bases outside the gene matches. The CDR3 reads CASSLTGIGTEAFF. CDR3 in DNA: TGCGCCAGCAGCCTGACAGGGATCGGGACTGAAGCTTTCTTT.

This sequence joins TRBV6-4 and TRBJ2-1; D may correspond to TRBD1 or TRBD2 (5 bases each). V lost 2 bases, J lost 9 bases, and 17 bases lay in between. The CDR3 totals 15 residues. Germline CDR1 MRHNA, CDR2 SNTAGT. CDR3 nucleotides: TGTGCCAGCAGTGACCTTGGGACCAGCCGGGGTGAGCAGTTCTTC. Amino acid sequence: CASSDLGTSRGEQFF.

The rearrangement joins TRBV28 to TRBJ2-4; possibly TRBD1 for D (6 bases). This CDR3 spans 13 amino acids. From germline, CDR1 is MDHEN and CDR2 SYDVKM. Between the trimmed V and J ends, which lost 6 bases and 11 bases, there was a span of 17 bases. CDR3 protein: CASRKQVGGFQYF. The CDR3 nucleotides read TGTGCCAGCAGAAAACAGGTTGGGGGCTTTCAGTACTTC. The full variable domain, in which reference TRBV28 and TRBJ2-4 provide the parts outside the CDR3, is DVKVTQSSRYLVKRTGEKVFLECVQDMDHENMFWYRQDPGLGLRLIYFSYDVKMKEKGDIPEGYSVSREKKERFSLILESASTNQTSMYLCASRKQVGGFQYFGAGTRLSVL.

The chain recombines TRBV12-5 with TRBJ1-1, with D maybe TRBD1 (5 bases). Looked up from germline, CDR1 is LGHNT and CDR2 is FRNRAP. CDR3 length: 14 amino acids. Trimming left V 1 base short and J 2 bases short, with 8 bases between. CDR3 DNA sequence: TGTGCTAGTGGTTTGGGACAGACAAACACTGAAGCTTTCTTT. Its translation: CASGLGQTNTEAFF.

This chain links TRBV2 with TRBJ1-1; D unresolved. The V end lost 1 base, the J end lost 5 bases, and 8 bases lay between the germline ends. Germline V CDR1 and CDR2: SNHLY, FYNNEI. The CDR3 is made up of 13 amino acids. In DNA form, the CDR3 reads TGTGCCAGCAGTGAAGGTAGGGCTACTGAAGCTTTCTTT. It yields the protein CASSEGRATEAFF.

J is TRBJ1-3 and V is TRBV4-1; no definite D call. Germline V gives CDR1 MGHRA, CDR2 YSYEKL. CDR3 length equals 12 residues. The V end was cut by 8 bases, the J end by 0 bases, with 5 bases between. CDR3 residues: CASQSSGNTIYF. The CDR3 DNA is TGCGCCAGCCAGAGCTCTGGAAACACCATATATTTT.

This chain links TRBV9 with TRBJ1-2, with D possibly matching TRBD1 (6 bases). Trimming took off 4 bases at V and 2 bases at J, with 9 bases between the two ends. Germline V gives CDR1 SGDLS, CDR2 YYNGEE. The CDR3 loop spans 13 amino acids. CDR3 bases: TGTGCCAGCAGCACGCAGGGGAACTATGGCTACACCTTC. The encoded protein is CASSTQGNYGYTF.

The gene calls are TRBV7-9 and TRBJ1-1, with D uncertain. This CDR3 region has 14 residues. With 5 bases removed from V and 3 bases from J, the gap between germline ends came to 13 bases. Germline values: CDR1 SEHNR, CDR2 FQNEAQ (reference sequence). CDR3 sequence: CASSLRSGDTEAFF. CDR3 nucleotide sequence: TGTGCCAGCAGCCTCAGGAGTGGGGACACTGAAGCTTTCTTT. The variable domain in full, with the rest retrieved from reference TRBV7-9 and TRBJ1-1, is DTGVSQNPRHKITKRGQNVTFRCDPISEHNRLYWYRQTLGQGPEFLTYFQNEAQLEKSRLLSDRFSAERPKGSFSTLEIQRTEQGDSAMYLCASSLRSGDTEAFFGQGTRLTVV.

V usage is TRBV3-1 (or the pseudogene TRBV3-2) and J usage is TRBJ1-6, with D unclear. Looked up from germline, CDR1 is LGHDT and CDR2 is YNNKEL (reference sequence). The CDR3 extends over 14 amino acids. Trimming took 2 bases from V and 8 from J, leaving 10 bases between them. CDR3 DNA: TGTGCCAGCAGCCAAAGGTTAGGTGATTCACCCCTCCACTTT. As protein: CASSQRLGDSPLHF.